A selection of T cell receptor beta chains follows, all from one sample in a study of blood T cell repertoires in COVID-19. The assay was immunoSEQ multiplex PCR, and TCRdb's table has in-frame clones only and misses some. The repertoire holds a few hundred thousand clones, with 86% as singletons. Sequencing used peripheral blood. These receptors all come from a woman aged 45-60 years with acute or convalescent COVID-19. Each CDR3 is given with its conserved first and last residue. A D gene is named only where the DNA matches it firmly. A clone size is listed for some rows: how often the clone was seen (once, few, many), or a class if it is expanded.

>TRBV28|TRBD1|TRBJ1-1|.
CASSWGTGVNTEAFF
TGTGCCAGCAGTTGGGGGACAGGGGTGAACACTGAAGCTTTCTTT
>TRBV11-1|TRBD1|TRBJ2-7|.
CASSATGTGVSEQYF
TGTGCCAGCAGCGCAACCGGGACAGGGGTGAGCGAGCAGTACTTC
>TRBV5-5|TRBD2|TRBJ2-5|.
CASSHPGGAETQYF
TGTGCCAGCAGCCACCCGGGGGGGGCAGAGACCCAGTACTTC
>TRBV28|.|TRBJ2-7|.
CASSLRLDYEQYF
TGTGCCAGCAGTTTGCGGCTAGACTACGAGCAGTACTTC
>TRBV5-1|TRBD2|TRBJ2-5|.
CASSLAASGIKTQYF
TGCGCCAGCAGCTTGGCGGCTAGCGGGATAAAGACCCAGTACTTC
>TRBV18|TRBD2|TRBJ2-3|.
CASSPPASGSSTDTQYF
TGTGCCAGCTCACCACCGGCTAGCGGGAGTTCCACAGATACGCAGTATTTT
>TRBV7-2|.|TRBJ1-1|once
CASSLSPSVPEAFF
TGTGCCAGCAGCTTAAGCCCCTCGGTCCCAGAAGCTTTCTTT
>TRBV6-5|TRBD1|TRBJ1-4|once
CASSYRGQGEKLFF
TGTGCCAGCAGTTACAGGGGGCAAGGCGAAAAACTGTTTTTT
>TRBV10-3|TRBD1|TRBJ2-7|.
CAISASRTGGAYEQYF
TGTGCCATCAGTGCGTCGCGGACAGGGGGCGCTTACGAGCAGTACTTC
>TRBV6-4|.|TRBJ1-1|.
CASRTSGNAEAFF
TGTGCCAGCAGGACATCAGGGAACGCTGAAGCTTTCTTT
>TRBV14|TRBD1|TRBJ1-3|.
CASSQGSSLLQGSSGNTIYF
TGTGCCAGCAGCCAAGGATCGAGCCTATTACAGGGGAGCTCTGGAAACACCATATATTTT
>TRBV7-9|TRBD2|TRBJ2-1|.
CASSLVTWGTSSYEQFF
TGTGCCAGCAGCTTAGTCACCTGGGGGACTAGTTCTTATGAGCAGTTCTTC
>TRBV19|TRBD2|TRBJ2-3|.
CASSPLSGTRSTDTQYF
TGTGCCAGTAGCCCACTCTCCGGGACTAGGTCGACAGATACGCAGTATTTT
>TRBV4-1|.|TRBJ2-7|.
CASSLLRQGFYEQYF
TGCGCCAGCAGCCTCCTAAGGCAGGGATTCTACGAGCAGTACTTC
>TRBV7-2|.|TRBJ2-7|once
CASSLISYEQYF
TGTGCCAGCAGCTTAATCTCGTACGAGCAGTACTTC
>TRBV4-2|.|TRBJ1-5|.
CASSQDSDSQNQPQHF
TGTGCCAGCAGCCAAGATTCTGACAGTCAAAATCAGCCCCAGCATTTT
>TRBV10-1|.|TRBJ1-3|.
CASSEEPGIRVNTIYF
TGCGCCAGCAGTGAGGAGCCAGGGATAAGGGTAAACACCATATATTTT
>TRBV24-1|TRBD1|TRBJ1-2|.
CATSDPKQGASYGYTF
TGTGCCACCAGTGACCCGAAACAGGGGGCGAGCTATGGCTACACCTTC
>TRBV4-1|.|TRBJ1-1|few
CASSLGPQRNTEAFF
TGCGCCAGCAGCCTCGGTCCCCAAAGGAACACTGAAGCTTTCTTT
>TRBV2|.|TRBJ2-1|.
CASPPSLGNEQFF
TGTGCCAGCCCTCCTAGCCTAGGCAATGAGCAGTTCTTC
>TRBV18|TRBD2|TRBJ2-7|.
CASEHLPIGLVGGEQYF
TGTGCCAGCGAGCACCTTCCTATCGGACTAGTGGGGGGCGAGCAGTACTTC
>TRBV30|.|TRBJ2-3|once
CAWSLMRGRTDTQYF
TGTGCCTGGAGTCTTATGCGGGGACGCACAGATACGCAGTATTTT
>TRBV6-1|TRBD1|TRBJ2-7|.
CASSEAGTGGYEQYF
TGTGCCAGCAGTGAAGCGGGGACAGGGGGCTACGAGCAGTACTTC
>TRBV19|.|TRBJ1-1|.
CASSILENTEAFF
TGTGCCAGTAGTATCCTAGAGAACACTGAAGCTTTCTTT
>TRBV27|.|TRBJ2-1|.
CASSLSGGSSYNEQFF
TGTGCCAGCAGTTTATCGGGTGGGAGTTCCTACAATGAGCAGTTCTTC
>TRBV5-4|.|TRBJ1-1|.
CASSLPQGNTEAFF
TGTGCCAGCAGCTTGCCACAGGGGAACACTGAAGCTTTCTTT